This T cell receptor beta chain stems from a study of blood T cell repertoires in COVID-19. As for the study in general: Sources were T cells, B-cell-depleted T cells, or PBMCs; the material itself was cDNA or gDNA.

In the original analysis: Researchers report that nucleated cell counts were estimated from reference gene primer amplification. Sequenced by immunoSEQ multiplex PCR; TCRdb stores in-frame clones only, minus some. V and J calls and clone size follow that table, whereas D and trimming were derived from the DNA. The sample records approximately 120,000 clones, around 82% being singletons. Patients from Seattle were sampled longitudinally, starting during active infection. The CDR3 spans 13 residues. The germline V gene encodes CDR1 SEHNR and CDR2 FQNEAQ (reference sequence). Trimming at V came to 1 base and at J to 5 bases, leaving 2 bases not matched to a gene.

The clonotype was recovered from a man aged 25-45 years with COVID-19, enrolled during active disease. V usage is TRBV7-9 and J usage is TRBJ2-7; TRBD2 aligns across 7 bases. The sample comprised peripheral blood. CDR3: CASSLGAGDEQYF. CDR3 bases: TGTGCCAGCAGCTTAGGGGCGGGGGACGAGCAGTACTTC.